This T cell receptor beta chain was recorded in a study of Graves' ophthalmopathy and Graves' hyperthyroidism. This CDR3 comprises 12 residues. Per the germline V gene, CDR1 is SQVTM and CDR2 is ANQGSEA. V gave up 8 bases and J gave up 3 bases; unmatched junction bases: 4. The sequenced template was RNA, covering the TCR beta CDR3 region. After a first-round RT-PCR with HTBI primers, a second-round multiplex PCR was run. TCRdb independently ran MiXCR on the multiplex PCR reads; one entry per CDR3 protein. The table shows 40,000 to 45,000 distinct CDR3 sequences, with 52% occurring only once. The TCR sequence derives from an adult man with Graves' ophthalmopathy. This sequence joins TRBV29-1 and TRBJ1-2; 9 bases map to TRBD1. The sample consisted of peripheral blood. The DNA for the CDR3 is TGCAGCACGGGACAGGGAGACTATGGCTACACCTTC. Translating it yields CSTGQGDYGYTF.